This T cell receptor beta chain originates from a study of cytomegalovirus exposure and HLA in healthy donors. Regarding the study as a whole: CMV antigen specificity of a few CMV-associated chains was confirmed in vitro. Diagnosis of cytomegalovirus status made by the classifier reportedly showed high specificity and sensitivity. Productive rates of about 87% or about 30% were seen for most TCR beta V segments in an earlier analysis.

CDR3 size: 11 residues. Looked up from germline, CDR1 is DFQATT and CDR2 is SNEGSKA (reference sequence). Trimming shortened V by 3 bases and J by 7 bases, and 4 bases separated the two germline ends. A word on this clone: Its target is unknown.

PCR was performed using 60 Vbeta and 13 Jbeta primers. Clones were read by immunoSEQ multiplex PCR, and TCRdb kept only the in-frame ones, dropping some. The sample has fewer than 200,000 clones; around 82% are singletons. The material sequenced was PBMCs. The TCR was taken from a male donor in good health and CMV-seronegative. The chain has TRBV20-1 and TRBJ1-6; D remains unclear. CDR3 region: CSASVNSPLHF. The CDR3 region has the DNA TGCAGTGCTAGCGTCAATTCACCCCTCCACTTT.